Below are 32 T cell receptor beta chains sequenced from a single sample in a study of T cells after yellow fever vaccination. Via MiXCR, TCRdb re-called the 5' RACE reads, giving one row per CDR3 protein. The sample records 25,000 to 30,000 distinct CDR3 sequences, 5.5% to 8% being singletons. The specimen comprised PBMCs, either bulk or a sorted T-cell subset (CD4+, CD8+, memory, or dextramer-sorted; not recorded which), sampled on the day of the yellow fever booster vaccination. Source of these receptors: a young man who received the YFV17D yellow fever vaccine.

This clonotype was recorded many times. The chain links TRBV6-5 to TRBJ1-1; 8 nucleotides line up with TRBD1. This CDR3 has 15 amino acids. Germline V gives CDR1 MNHEY, CDR2 SVGAGI. V lost 2 bases, J lost 10 bases, and 12 bases stayed unmatched. The CDR3, as DNA: TGTGCCAGCAGTTACAGGGCCCAGGGGGCGGGTGGAGCTTTCTTT. Translating it yields CASSYRAQGAGGAFF.

This clonotype was recorded a few times. The V call is TRBV5-1, the J call TRBJ2-7; D may be TRBD2 (6 bases). CDR1 and CDR2 from the germline V gene are SGHRS and YFSETQ. The CDR3 length is 14 residues. V dropped 4 bases and J dropped 2 bases, with 13 bases sitting between them. The CDR3: CASSPGDSAYEQYF. DNA of the CDR3: TGCGCCAGCAGCCCCGGGGACTCGGCCTACGAGCAGTACTTC. Full variable domain (outside the CDR3, taken from reference TRBV5-1 and TRBJ2-7): KAGVTQTPRYLIKTRGQQVTLSCSPISGHRSVSWYQQTPGQGLQFLFEYFSETQRNKGNFPGRFSGRQFSNSRSEMNVSTLELGDSALYLCASSPGDSAYEQYFGPGTRLTVT.

This clonotype was observed a handful of times. This chain connects TRBV11-1 to TRBJ2-1, with 9 bases aligning to TRBD2. This CDR3 has 17 residues. The trim removed 5 bases at V and 7 bases at J, leaving 15 bases unmatched. Germline CDR1 is SGHAT and CDR2 is FQDESV (reference sequence). CDR3: CASSPGLGASGKNEQFF. CDR3 nucleotide sequence: TGTGCCAGCAGCCCAGGACTGGGCGCTAGCGGGAAGAATGAGCAGTTCTTC.

This clonotype was seen many times. The chain is built from TRBV20-1 and TRBJ2-3, with 7 bases fitting TRBD2. Losses at the gene ends were 6 bases for V and 4 bases for J; bases not matched to a gene: 7. Looked up from germline, CDR1 is DFQATT and CDR2 is SNEGSKA (reference sequence). The CDR3 runs 13 residues. In DNA, the CDR3 is TGCAGTGCCATCAGCGGGACCGCAGATACGCAGTATTTT. As protein: CSAISGTADTQYF.

Comments on this clonotype: A much larger clone lies a single base off, so this may be a read error. The CDR3 sequence is CASSFRVITDGYTF. In nucleotides, the CDR3 is TGTGCCAGCAGCTTCCGGGTGATTACGGATGGCTACACCTTC. This rearrangement joins TRBV7-2 to TRBJ1-2; D remains ambiguous. Germline V gives CDR1 SGHTA, CDR2 FQGNSA. CDR3 length: 14 amino acids. V was cut by 3 bases and J by 6 bases, with 14 bases left in between.

This clonotype was counted between two and nine times. V gene TRBV7-9 combines with J gene TRBJ1-2, with TRBD1 identical over 7 bases. This CDR3 is 17 amino acids long. Germline CDR1 and CDR2: SEHNR and FQNEAQ (reference sequence). After removal of 5 bases from V and 1 base from J, the junction contained 13 bases not matched to a gene. CDR3 residues: CASSTTSGTAINYGYTF. The CDR3 region has the DNA TGTGCCAGCAGCACTACTTCCGGGACAGCGATTAACTATGGCTACACCTTC.

In its sample, this clonotype was seen many times. The V gene is TRBV20-1, the J gene TRBJ2-3; D uncertain. The length of the CDR3 is 12 residues. V was cut by 2 bases and J by 2 bases, with 5 bases left in between. Germline values: CDR1 DFQATT, CDR2 SNEGSKA (reference sequence). Here the CDR3 DNA reads TGCAGTGCTAGACCGCTCACAGATACGCAGTATTTT. It translates to CSARPLTDTQYF.

This clonotype appeared many times. The genes are TRBV7-9 and TRBJ1-5, with D unclear. Germline values: CDR1 SEHNR, CDR2 FQNEAQ (reference sequence). Deletions cut 0 bases from V and 8 bases from J, with 5 bases between. This CDR3 has 12 amino acids. Here the CDR3 DNA reads TGTGCCAGCAGCTTAGCGCAGAAGCCCCAGCATTTT. As protein: CASSLAQKPQHF.

In its sample, this clonotype ranks as medium-sized (0.01 to 0.1%). V usage is TRBV6-4 and J usage is TRBJ2-1, with D maybe TRBD2 (6 bases). This CDR3 comprises 14 residues. The V and J ends lost 2 bases and 5 bases respectively, with 10 bases between them. Germline CDR1 reads MRHNA; CDR2 reads SNTAGT. The CDR3: CASSDGGADNEQFF. CDR3 sequence (DNA): TGTGCCAGCAGTGACGGCGGGGCCGACAATGAGCAGTTCTTC.

The chain carries TRBV19 and TRBJ1-5; D unclear. From germline, CDR1 is LNHDA and CDR2 SQIVND (reference sequence). Trimming pared 2 bases from V and 6 bases from J, leaving 14 bases between. This CDR3 has 15 amino acids. The CDR3 here is CASSISGSRSQPQHF. In DNA, the CDR3 is TGTGCCAGTAGTATATCCGGGTCTCGTAGTCAGCCCCAGCATTTT.

The table lists this clonotype with many counts. The chain has TRBV7-9 and TRBJ2-3; D call uncertain. CDR1 and CDR2 from the germline V gene are SEHNR and FQNEAQ (reference sequence). The ends were cut back, 1 base at V and 2 bases at J, with 13 bases in the middle. The CDR3 runs to 16 residues. The CDR3 DNA sequence: TGTGCCAGCAGCTTAGATGACTTTCTCTACACAGATACGCAGTATTTT. It is translated as CASSLDDFLYTDTQYF.

This clonotype has only a few counts. The chain combines TRBV19 with TRBJ1-5; 8 bases map to TRBD1. This CDR3 is 17 amino acids long. Losses at the gene ends were 5 bases for V and 2 bases for J; bases not matched to a gene: 11. Germline V lookup: CDR1 LNHDA, CDR2 SQIVND (reference sequence). CDR3 bases: TGTGCCAGTAGTGTACCCAGGGGGCCAGCCGGCAATCAGCCCCAGCATTTT. Translation gives CASSVPRGPAGNQPQHF.

This clonotype has at least ten counts. The chain combines TRBV12-3 or TRBV12-4 with TRBJ2-1, with 8 bases fitting TRBD1. Trimming took 6 bases from V and 5 from J; bases not matched to a gene: 3. The CDR3 loop spans 13 amino acids. The CDR3 is CASRGQEDNEQFF. CDR3 coding DNA: TGTGCCAGCAGGGGACAGGAGGACAATGAGCAGTTCTTC.

The sample holds many counts of this clonotype. This sequence joins TRBV5-6 and TRBJ2-7, with D possibly called TRBD1 or TRBD2 (5 bases each). The CDR3 is made up of 14 amino acids. CDR1 and CDR2 from the germline V gene are SGHDT and YYEEEE. Trimming left V 3 bases short and J 5 bases short, with 15 bases between. CDR3 coding DNA: TGTGCCAGCAGCTCAGGGAGCAGGGAAGACGAGCAGTACTTC. Protein product: CASSSGSREDEQYF.

A few counts support this clonotype. The chain is built from TRBV10-3 and TRBJ2-7, with 12 positions matching TRBD1. V was pared by 5 bases and J by 2 bases, with 13 bases of the junction left unmatched. The germline CDR1 and CDR2 sequences are ENHRY and SYGVKD. The CDR3 extends over 18 amino acids. The CDR3 here is CAISRGPRGTGGPYEQYF. The CDR3, as DNA: TGTGCCATCAGTAGGGGCCCTCGGGGGACAGGGGGCCCCTACGAGCAGTACTTC.

Ten or more counts support this clonotype. The rearrangement joins TRBV2 to TRBJ1-5; the match to TRBD1 covers 7 bases. This CDR3 has 14 amino acids. Germline V lookup: CDR1 SNHLY, CDR2 FYNNEI. V dropped 5 bases and J dropped 4; count of bases not matched to a gene: 5. The CDR3 coding sequence is TGTGCCAGCAGTCTGACAGGGCAGAATCAGCCCCAGCATTTT. Its protein product is CASSLTGQNQPQHF.

A note on this clonotype: The germline gene is not matched at one end of the junction; a read error may be the cause. The chain has TRBV28 and TRBJ1-1; no definite D call. CDR3 length: 13 residues. Germline lookup yields CDR1 MDHEN and CDR2 SYDVKM. CDR3 in amino acids: CASCLKYNGEAFF. The CDR3 DNA sequence: TGTGCCAGCTGTTTAAAGTATAATGGGGAAGCTTTCTTT.

The V gene is TRBV12-3 or TRBV12-4, the J gene TRBJ2-7; TRBD2 is a possible D gene (5 bases). Trimming pared 3 bases from V and 9 bases from J, leaving 18 bases between. The CDR3 sequence is 14 residues long. The chain's CDR3 is CASSLLPQSRAQYF. In DNA, the CDR3 is TGTGCCAGCAGTTTGCTCCCACAGTCGAGGGCGCAGTACTTC.

The CDR3 DNA follows: TGTGCCAGCAGTCCATCGGGACAGAACACTGAAGCTTTCTTT. This codes for CASSPSGQNTEAFF. The chain employs TRBV12-3 or TRBV12-4 and TRBJ1-1; a possible D gene is TRBD1 (6 bases). The CDR3 totals 14 residues. Trimming shortened V by 5 bases and J by 1 base, and 11 bases separated the two germline ends.

In this sample, this clonotype turned up many times. Germline and junction disagree at one end, which may indicate a read error. The chain is built from TRBV15 and TRBJ2-7; possibly TRBD1 for D (6 bases). The CDR3 runs 12 residues. Germline-derived CDR1 and CDR2 are LNHNV and YYDKDF (reference sequence). Here the CDR3 reads CATSRDRGQLHF. Written as DNA, the CDR3 is TGTGCCACCAGCAGAGATCGCGGACAGTTACACTTC.

This clonotype came up a few times. The chain links TRBV7-2 to TRBJ2-6; no clear D. This CDR3 comprises 14 residues. Germline CDR1 SGHTA, CDR2 FQGNSA. V shed 9 bases and J shed 0 bases, with 9 bases lying between them. The chain's CDR3 is CASRLNSGANVLTF. In DNA, the CDR3 is TGTGCCAGTCGTCTCAACTCTGGGGCCAACGTCCTGACTTTC.

On this clonotype itself: A much larger clone sits a single nucleotide away, making a read error possible. The genes are TRBV20-1 and TRBJ2-1; 7 bases are shared with TRBD2. The CDR3 has 16 amino acids. Germline loops: CDR1 DFQATT, CDR2 SNEGSKA (reference sequence). The DNA for the CDR3 is TGCTGTGCTAGAGATTCGGGGACTACCACCTACAATGAGCAGTTCTTC. This translates into CCARDSGTTTYNEQFF.

As DNA, the CDR3 is TGTGCCAGCCGCTACCCGGGAGGCGCTGAAGCTTTCTTT. Translated, it gives CASRYPGGAEAFF. J is TRBJ1-1 and V is TRBV7-2, with D unresolved. Germline V gene sequence: CDR1 SGHTA, CDR2 FQGNSA. V was pared by 8 bases and J by 6 bases, with 16 bases between. CDR3 size: 13 residues.

The J gene is TRBJ2-7, the V gene TRBV5-1, with TRBD1 matching 10 bases. The CDR3 contains 15 residues. Per germline, CDR1 SGHRS and CDR2 YFSETQ. The ends lost 4 bases at V and 3 bases at J; junction bases unmatched: 7. This CDR3 reads CASSIRDRGVYEQYF. The CDR3 DNA sequence: TGCGCCAGCAGCATCCGGGACAGGGGTGTCTACGAGCAGTACTTC.

This clonotype has ten or more counts. The chain carries TRBV12-3 or TRBV12-4 and TRBJ1-1, with unresolved D. This CDR3 comprises 14 residues. Trimming cost V 4 bases and J 0 bases, with 9 bases left between them. The CDR3 coding sequence is TGTGCCAGCAGTTATCAAGTCCTGAACACTGAAGCTTTCTTT. As protein: CASSYQVLNTEAFF.

The table lists this clonotype with many counts. The chain employs TRBV6-5 and TRBJ2-7; the D gene is possibly TRBD1 (6 bases). This CDR3 is built from 12 residues. Per the germline V gene, CDR1 is MNHEY and CDR2 is SVGAGI. Between the trimmed V and J ends, which lost 4 bases and 3 bases, there was a span of 7 bases. In DNA, the CDR3 is TGTGCCAGCAGTTCGGACAGCTACGAGCAGTACTTC. Protein: CASSSDSYEQYF.

There are many counts of this clonotype. This chain joins TRBV7-9 and TRBJ1-1, with D perhaps matching TRBD1 (5 bases). CDR1 and CDR2 from the germline V gene are SEHNR and FQNEAQ (reference sequence). V lost 5 bases and J 1 base, leaving 11 bases between the germline ends. The CDR3 runs to 14 residues. The CDR3 nucleotides are TGTGCCAGCAGCACCAGGGACGGGAACACTGAAGCTTTCTTT. Translating it yields CASSTRDGNTEAFF.

There are many counts of this clonotype. The chain combines TRBV20-1 with TRBJ1-5; TRBD1 matches at 7 bases. The length of the CDR3 is 16 residues. Trimming took 0 bases from V and 3 from J; bases not matched to a gene: 8. The V gene's germline CDR1 is DFQATT and CDR2 SNEGSKA (reference sequence). The CDR3 region is CSARDTRQGDNQPQHF. In nucleotides, the CDR3 is TGCAGTGCTAGAGACACAAGGCAGGGGGACAATCAGCCCCAGCATTTT.

This clonotype was seen more than once but under ten times. The V call is TRBV12-3 or TRBV12-4, the J call TRBJ2-1, with D tentatively TRBD2 (5 bases). V gave up 6 bases and J gave up 10 bases, with 19 bases separating them. The CDR3 loop spans 14 amino acids. The CDR3 sequence: CASRNRTEGGEQFF. In nucleotides, the CDR3 is TGTGCCAGCAGAAATAGGACTGAGGGTGGCGAGCAGTTCTTC.

This clonotype was seen a handful of times. This chain links TRBV24-1 with TRBJ2-1, with TRBD2 matching 9 bases. V shed 4 bases and J 12 bases; nucleotides not matched to a gene: 12. Germline CDR1 is KGHDR and CDR2 is SFDVKD. The CDR3 sequence is 15 residues long. CDR3 in DNA: TGTGCCACCAGTGACCCCAGTGCGGGAGGGCCTGGGCAGTTCTTC. Its translation is CATSDPSAGGPGQFF.

The chain links TRBV14 to TRBJ2-2; TRBD2 aligns across 11 bases. CDR3 length equals 15 residues. J was trimmed by 5 bases and V by 4 bases; bases with no gene match: 3. Germline-derived CDR1 and CDR2 are SGHDN and FVKESK. The CDR3 sequence is CASSPRTSGTGELFF. Here the CDR3 DNA reads TGTGCCAGCAGCCCCAGGACTAGCGGGACCGGGGAGCTGTTTTTT.

This clonotype has a count of ten or more. The V gene is TRBV3-1, the J gene TRBJ2-5; TRBD2 might be the D (5 bases). V lost 2 bases and J 5 bases, leaving 12 bases between the germline ends. This CDR3 region has 14 residues. Germline CDR1 is LGHDT and CDR2 is YNNKEL (reference sequence). CDR3 nucleotides: TGTGCCAGCAGCCAAAACCTAGCTGGGGAGACCCAGTACTTC. Translation gives CASSQNLAGETQYF.